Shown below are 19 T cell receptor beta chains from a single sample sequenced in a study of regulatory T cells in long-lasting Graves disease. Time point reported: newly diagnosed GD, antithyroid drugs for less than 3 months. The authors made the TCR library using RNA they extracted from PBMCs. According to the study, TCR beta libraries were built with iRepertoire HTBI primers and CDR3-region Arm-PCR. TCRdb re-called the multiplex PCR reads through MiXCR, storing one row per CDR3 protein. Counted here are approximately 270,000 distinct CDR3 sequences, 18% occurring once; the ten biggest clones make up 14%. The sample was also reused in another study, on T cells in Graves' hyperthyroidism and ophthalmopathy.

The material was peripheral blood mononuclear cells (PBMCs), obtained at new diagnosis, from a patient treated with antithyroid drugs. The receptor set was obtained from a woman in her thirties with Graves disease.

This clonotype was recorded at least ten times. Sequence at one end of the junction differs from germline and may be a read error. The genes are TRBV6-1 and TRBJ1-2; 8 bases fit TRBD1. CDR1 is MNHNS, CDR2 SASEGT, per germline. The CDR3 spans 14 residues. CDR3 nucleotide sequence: TGTGCCAGCAGTAAAGCAGGGGGCCCCTATGGCTACACCTTC. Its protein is CASSKAGGPYGYTF.

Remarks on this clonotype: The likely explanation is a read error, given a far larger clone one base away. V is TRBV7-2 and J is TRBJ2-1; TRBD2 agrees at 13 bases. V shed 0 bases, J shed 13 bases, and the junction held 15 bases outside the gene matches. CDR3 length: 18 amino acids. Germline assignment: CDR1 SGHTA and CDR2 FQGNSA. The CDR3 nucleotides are TGTGCCAGCAGCTTAGCGTCTGGACTAGCGGGGGTTGGGGTGACCCAGTTCTTC. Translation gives CASSLASGLAGVGVTQFF.

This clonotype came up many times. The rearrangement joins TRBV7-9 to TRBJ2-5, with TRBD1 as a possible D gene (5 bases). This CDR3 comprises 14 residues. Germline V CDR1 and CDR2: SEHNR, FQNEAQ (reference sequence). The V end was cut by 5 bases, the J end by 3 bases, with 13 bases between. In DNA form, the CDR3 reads TGTGCCAGCAGCACACAGGACCCAAAAGAGACCCAGTACTTC. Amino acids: CASSTQDPKETQYF.

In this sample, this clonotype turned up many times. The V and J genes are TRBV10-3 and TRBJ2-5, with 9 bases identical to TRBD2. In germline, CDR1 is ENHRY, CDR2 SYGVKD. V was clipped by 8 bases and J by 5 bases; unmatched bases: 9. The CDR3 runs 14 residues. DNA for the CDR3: TGTGCCATCTCTAGCGGGGCCAGTTTCGAGACCCAGTACTTC. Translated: CAISSGASFETQYF.

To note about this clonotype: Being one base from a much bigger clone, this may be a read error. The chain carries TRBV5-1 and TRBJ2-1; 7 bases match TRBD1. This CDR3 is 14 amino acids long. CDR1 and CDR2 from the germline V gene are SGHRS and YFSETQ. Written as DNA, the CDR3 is TGCGCCAGCAGCCCCGACAGGGTTTGGAATGAGCAGTGCTTC. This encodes CASSPDRVWNEQCF.

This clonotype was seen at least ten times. This CDR3 is CASSSRRGADYGYTF. The CDR3 coding sequence is TGTGCCAGCAGTTCACGGCGGGGGGCGGACTATGGCTACACCTTC. The V and J genes are TRBV12-3 or TRBV12-4 and TRBJ1-2; maybe TRBD1 (6 bases). This CDR3 region has 15 residues. Trimming removed 4 bases at V and 3 bases at J, with 15 bases between.

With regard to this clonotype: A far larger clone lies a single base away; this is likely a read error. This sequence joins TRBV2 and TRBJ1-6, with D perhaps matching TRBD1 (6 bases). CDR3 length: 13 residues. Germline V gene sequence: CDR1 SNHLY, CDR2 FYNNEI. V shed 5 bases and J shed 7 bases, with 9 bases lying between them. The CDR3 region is CASSNQGNSPLHF. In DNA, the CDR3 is TGTGCCAGCAGTAATCAGGGGAATTCACCCCTCCACTTT.

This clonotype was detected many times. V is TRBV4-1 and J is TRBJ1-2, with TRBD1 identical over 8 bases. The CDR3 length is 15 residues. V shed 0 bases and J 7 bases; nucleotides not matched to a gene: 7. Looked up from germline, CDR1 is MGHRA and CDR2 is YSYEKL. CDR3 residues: CASSQDRDRHRGYTF. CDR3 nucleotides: TGCGCCAGCAGCCAAGACCGGGACAGGCATCGTGGCTACACCTTC.

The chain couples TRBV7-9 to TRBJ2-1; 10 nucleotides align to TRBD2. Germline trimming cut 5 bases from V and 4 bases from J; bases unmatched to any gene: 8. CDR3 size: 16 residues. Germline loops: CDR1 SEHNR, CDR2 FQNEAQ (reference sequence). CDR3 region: CASSRIGTSVYNEQFF. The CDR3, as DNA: TGTGCCAGCAGCAGGATTGGGACTAGCGTGTACAATGAGCAGTTCTTC.

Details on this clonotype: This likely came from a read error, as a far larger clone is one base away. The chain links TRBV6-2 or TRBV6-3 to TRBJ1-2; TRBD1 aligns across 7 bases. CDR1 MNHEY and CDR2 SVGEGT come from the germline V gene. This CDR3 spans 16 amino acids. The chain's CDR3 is CASRGTETISNYDYTF. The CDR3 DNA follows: TGTGCCAGCAGGGGGACAGAGACAATCTCTAACTATGACTACACCTTC.

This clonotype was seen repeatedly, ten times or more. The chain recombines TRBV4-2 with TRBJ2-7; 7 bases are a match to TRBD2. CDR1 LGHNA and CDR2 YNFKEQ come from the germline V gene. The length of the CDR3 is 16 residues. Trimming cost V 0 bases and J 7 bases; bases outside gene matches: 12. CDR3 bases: TGTGCCAGCAGCCAAGACGCAGCAAGCGGGGCTCGGGAGCAGTACTTC. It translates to CASSQDAASGAREQYF.

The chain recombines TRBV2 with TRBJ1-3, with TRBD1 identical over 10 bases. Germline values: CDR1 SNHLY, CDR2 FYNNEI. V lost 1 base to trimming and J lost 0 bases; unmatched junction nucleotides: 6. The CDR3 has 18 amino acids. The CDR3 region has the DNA TGTGCCAGCAGTGAAGAGGGACAGGGGCGCTCCTCTGGAAACACCATATATTTT. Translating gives CASSEEGQGRSSGNTIYF.

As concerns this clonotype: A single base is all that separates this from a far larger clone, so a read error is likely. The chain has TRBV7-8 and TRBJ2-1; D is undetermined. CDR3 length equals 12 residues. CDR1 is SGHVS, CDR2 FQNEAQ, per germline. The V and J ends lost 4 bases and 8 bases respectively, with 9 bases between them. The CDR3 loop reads CASSSDMDEQFF. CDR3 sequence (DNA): TGTGCCAGCAGCTCCGACATGGATGAGCAGTTCTTC.

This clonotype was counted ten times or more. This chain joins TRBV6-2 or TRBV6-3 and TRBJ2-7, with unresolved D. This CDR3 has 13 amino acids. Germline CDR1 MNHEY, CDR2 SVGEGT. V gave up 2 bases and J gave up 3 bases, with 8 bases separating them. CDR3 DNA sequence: TGTGCCAGCAGTTACGGGCCGAACTACGAGCAGTACTTC. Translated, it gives CASSYGPNYEQYF.

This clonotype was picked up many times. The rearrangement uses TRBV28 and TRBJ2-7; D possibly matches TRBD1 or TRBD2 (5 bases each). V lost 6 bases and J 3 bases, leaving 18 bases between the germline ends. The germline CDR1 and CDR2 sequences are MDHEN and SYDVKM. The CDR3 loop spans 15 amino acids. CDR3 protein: CASSSGTPGLYEQYF. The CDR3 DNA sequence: TGTGCCAGCAGCTCCGGGACCCCTGGGCTCTACGAGCAGTACTTC.

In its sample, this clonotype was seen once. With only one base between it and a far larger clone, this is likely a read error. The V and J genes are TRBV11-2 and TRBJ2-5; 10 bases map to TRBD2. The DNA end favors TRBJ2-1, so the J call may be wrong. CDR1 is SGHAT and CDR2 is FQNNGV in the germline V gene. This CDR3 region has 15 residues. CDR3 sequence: CASSTKRGGLNEQFF. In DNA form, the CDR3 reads TGTGCCAGCAGCACAAAGCGGGGGGGCCTGAATGAGCAGTTCTTC.

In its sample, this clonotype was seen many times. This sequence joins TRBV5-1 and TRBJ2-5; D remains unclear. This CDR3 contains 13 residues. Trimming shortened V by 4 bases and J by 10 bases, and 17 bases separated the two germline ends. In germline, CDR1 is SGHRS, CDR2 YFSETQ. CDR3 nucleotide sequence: TGCGCCAGCAGCCGTCCGGGTAATCGTGGCCAGTACTTC. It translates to CASSRPGNRGQYF.

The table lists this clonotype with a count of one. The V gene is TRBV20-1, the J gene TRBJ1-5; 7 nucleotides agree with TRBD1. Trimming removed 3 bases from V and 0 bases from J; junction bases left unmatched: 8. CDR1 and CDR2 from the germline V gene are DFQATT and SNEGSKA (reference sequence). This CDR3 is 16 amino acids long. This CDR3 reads CSASQGVGASNQPQHF. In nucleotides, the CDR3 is TGCAGTGCTAGTCAGGGGGTAGGGGCTAGCAATCAGCCCCAGCATTTT.

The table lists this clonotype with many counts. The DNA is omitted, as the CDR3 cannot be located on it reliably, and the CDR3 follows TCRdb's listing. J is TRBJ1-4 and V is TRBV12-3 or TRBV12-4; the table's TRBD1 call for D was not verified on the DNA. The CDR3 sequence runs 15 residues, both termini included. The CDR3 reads CASSSSGAANEKLFF.